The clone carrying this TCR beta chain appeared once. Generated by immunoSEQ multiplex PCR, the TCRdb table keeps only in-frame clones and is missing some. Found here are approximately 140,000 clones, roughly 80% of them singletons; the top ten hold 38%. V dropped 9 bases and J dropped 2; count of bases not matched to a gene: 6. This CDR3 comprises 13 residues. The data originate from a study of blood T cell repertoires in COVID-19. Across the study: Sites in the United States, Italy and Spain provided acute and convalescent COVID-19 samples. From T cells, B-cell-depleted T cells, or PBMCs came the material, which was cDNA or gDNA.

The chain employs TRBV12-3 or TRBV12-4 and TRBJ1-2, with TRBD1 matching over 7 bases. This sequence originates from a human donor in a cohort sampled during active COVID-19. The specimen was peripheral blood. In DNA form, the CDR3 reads TGTGCCAGTTCCTCGACAGGGAACTATGGCTACACCTTC. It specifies CASSSTGNYGYTF.